These 25 T cell receptor beta chains were sequenced from one sample in a study of blood T cell repertoires in COVID-19. The assay was immunoSEQ multiplex PCR, and TCRdb's table has in-frame clones only and misses some. The sample records around 270,000 clones, approximately 86% being singletons. Sequenced input: peripheral blood. The receptors here all came from a woman aged 55-69 years with COVID-19, enrolled during active disease.

V gene TRBV5-5 combines with J gene TRBJ2-3, with D perhaps TRBD1 (6 bases). The CDR3 is made up of 15 amino acids. Germline V gene lookup returns CDR1 SGHKS and CDR2 YYEKEE (reference sequence). V was clipped by 0 bases and J by 3 bases, with 11 bases between them. CDR3 loop: CASSLGGGQTDTQYF. In nucleotides, the CDR3 is TGTGCCAGCAGCTTGGGTGGAGGACAGACAGATACGCAGTATTTT.

This clone has just a few counts. The CDR3 region has the DNA TGTGCCAGCAGTAGGGGGTTCAGACAGCCCCAGCATTTT. Translated: CASSRGFRQPQHF. V and J are TRBV6-2 or TRBV6-3 and TRBJ1-5; D is perhaps TRBD1 (6 bases). V lost 5 bases and J 7 bases, leaving 12 bases between the germline ends. This CDR3 contains 13 residues. Germline loops: CDR1 MNHEY, CDR2 SVGEGT.

The chain has TRBV27 and TRBJ1-4, with unresolved D. Germline V gives CDR1 MNHEY, CDR2 SMNVEV (reference sequence). The CDR3 runs 15 residues. V was clipped by 1 base and J by 8 bases, with 14 bases between them. CDR3 DNA sequence: TGTGCCAGCAGTTTATTCCGGGGAAGTGGAGAAAAACTGTTTTTT. It specifies CASSLFRGSGEKLFF.

The chain links TRBV6-6 to TRBJ2-2; no clear D gene. Germline V gives CDR1 MNHNY, CDR2 SVGAGI (reference sequence). This CDR3 is built from 16 residues. V was shortened by 7 bases and J by 1 base, with 16 bases between the two germline ends. The CDR3 coding sequence is TGTGCCAGCAAACCTCCCCGGTTCGGGAACACCGGGGAGCTGTTTTTT. Protein sequence: CASKPPRFGNTGELFF.

The chain carries TRBV2 and TRBJ2-2; TRBD2 matches 14 bases. The CDR3 is 17 amino acids. CDR1 SNHLY and CDR2 FYNNEI come from the germline V gene. V trimming: 8 bases; J trimming: 4 bases; junction bases outside the gene matches: 9. CDR3 nucleotide sequence: TGTGCCAGCGGGACTAGCGGGAGCGCTGCTGTCACCGGGGAGCTGTTTTTT. Translation gives CASGTSGSAAVTGELFF.

This chain connects TRBV12-3 or TRBV12-4 to TRBJ2-7; tentative D call: TRBD2 (5 bases). CDR3 length equals 12 residues. Trimming stripped 5 bases from V and 5 bases from J, with 10 bases between. The CDR3 protein is CASSRTGNEQYF. CDR3 bases: TGTGCCAGCAGTCGGACTGGGAACGAGCAGTACTTC.

The genes are TRBV7-8 and TRBJ2-1; D possibly corresponds to TRBD2 (5 bases). Germline CDR1 is SGHVS and CDR2 is FQNEAQ. V lost 0 bases and J lost 3, with 21 bases in between. This CDR3 spans 19 amino acids. CDR3 nucleotides: TGTGCCAGCAGCTTAGCTGCCCATGCGAGGGCCGTCTTCTACAATGAGCAGTTCTTC. Residues: CASSLAAHARAVFYNEQFF.

This chain connects TRBV6-5 to TRBJ1-5, with D hard to call. This CDR3 has 15 residues. CDR1 is MNHEY, CDR2 SVGAGI, per germline. Between the trimmed V and J ends, which lost 6 bases and 1 base, there was a span of 13 bases. Here the CDR3 reads CASSLQRYSNQPQHF. CDR3 nucleotide sequence: TGTGCCAGCAGCCTTCAGCGATACAGCAATCAGCCCCAGCATTTT.

The rearrangement joins TRBV28 to TRBJ1-5; perhaps TRBD1 as D (6 bases). Trimming shortened V by 6 bases and J by 0 bases, and 12 bases separated the two germline ends. The CDR3 is 15 amino acids. The germline V gene has CDR1 MDHEN and CDR2 SYDVKM. CDR3 DNA sequence: TGTGCCAGCAGCGGGACAATTCCTAGCAATCAGCCCCAGCATTTT. This translates into CASSGTIPSNQPQHF.

This clone was counted between two and nine times. The chain joins TRBV11-2 to TRBJ2-3; 11 bases fit TRBD1. The CDR3 extends over 17 amino acids. Trimming at V came to 5 bases and at J to 3 bases, leaving 10 bases not matched to a gene. Germline-derived CDR1 and CDR2 are SGHAT and FQNNGV. The CDR3 reads CASSIRDRGIVTDTQYF. The CDR3 DNA follows: TGTGCCAGCAGCATTAGGGACAGGGGGATTGTGACAGATACGCAGTATTTT.

The gene calls are TRBV11-2 and TRBJ1-1; D is unclear. V was shortened by 4 bases and J by 1 base, with 7 bases between the two germline ends. Looked up from germline, CDR1 is SGHAT and CDR2 is FQNNGV. The CDR3 is 13 residues long. CDR3 sequence: CASSSRENTEAFF. The CDR3 DNA sequence: TGTGCCAGCAGCTCACGGGAGAACACTGAAGCTTTCTTT.

The V and J genes are TRBV9 and TRBJ2-1, with D perhaps matching TRBD2 (6 bases). CDR3 length equals 18 residues. Deletions cut 5 bases from V and 3 bases from J, with 24 bases between. Per the germline V gene, CDR1 is SGDLS and CDR2 is YYNGEE. The CDR3 loop reads CASSLEWGGLRNYNEQFF. The CDR3 nucleotides read TGTGCCAGCAGTTTAGAGTGGGGAGGACTGAGAAACTACAATGAGCAGTTCTTC.

The chain links TRBV18 to TRBJ2-7; a weak D match, TRBD1 (5 bases). This CDR3 spans 12 amino acids. The germline V gene has CDR1 KGHSH and CDR2 LQKENI. The V end lost 3 bases, the J end lost 6 bases, and 9 bases lay between the germline ends. DNA for the CDR3: TGTGCCAGCTCACCCGACAGTGGCGAGCAGTACTTC. Translated, it gives CASSPDSGEQYF. The full variable domain, rest sourced from reference TRBV18 and TRBJ2-7, is NAGVMQNPRHLVRRRGQEARLRCSPMKGHSHVYWYRQLPEEGLKFMVYLQKENIIDESGMPKERFSAEFPKEGPSILRIQQVVRGDSAAYFCASSPDSGEQYFGPGTRLTVT.

V usage is TRBV11-3 and J usage is TRBJ1-1, with D hard to call. The CDR3 length is 14 residues. V lost 4 bases, J lost 8 bases, and 17 bases lay in between. CDR1 SGHNT and CDR2 YENEEA come from the germline V gene. CDR3 bases: TGTGCCAGCAGCTCAGGATCTCTCGCAGCCGAAGCTTTCTTT. It encodes CASSSGSLAAEAFF.

This chain uses TRBV28 with TRBJ2-4, with 8 bases lining up with TRBD1. There are 16 residues in the CDR3. The germline CDR1 and CDR2 sequences are MDHEN and SYDVKM. The V gene end was trimmed by 5 bases and the J gene end by 0 bases; junction bases not matched to a gene: 6. CDR3 sequence reads: CASSPRTGLAKNIQYF. The CDR3 region has the DNA TGTGCCAGCAGTCCGCGGACAGGGCTAGCCAAAAACATTCAGTACTTC.

This chain joins TRBV3-1 (or the pseudogene TRBV3-2) and TRBJ2-2, with 9 bases that match TRBD2. The ends lost 0 bases at V and 4 bases at J; junction bases unmatched: 6. In germline, CDR1 is LGHDT, CDR2 YNNKEL (reference sequence). The CDR3 spans 17 residues. CDR3 nucleotide sequence: TGTGCCAGCAGCCAAGAGTCGGGGCGGGAGGGCACCGGGGAGCTGTTTTTT. It specifies CASSQESGREGTGELFF.

V gene TRBV9 combines with J gene TRBJ2-2; 10 bases fit TRBD2. Trimming removed 5 bases from V and 4 bases from J; junction bases left unmatched: 5. This CDR3 has 15 residues. CDR1 is SGDLS and CDR2 is YYNGEE in the germline V gene. Here the CDR3 reads CASSLAGEGTGELFF. CDR3 sequence (DNA): TGTGCCAGCAGTCTAGCGGGAGAGGGCACCGGGGAGCTGTTTTTT.

The V gene is TRBV28, the J gene TRBJ2-7; 7 bases are a match to TRBD2. Germline-derived CDR1 and CDR2 are MDHEN and SYDVKM. The CDR3 covers 13 residues. J lost 0 bases, V lost 7 bases, and 3 bases had no gene match. The CDR3 DNA sequence: TGTGCCAGCAATGGCGGGAGCTCCTACGAGCAGTACTTC. This gives the protein CASNGGSSYEQYF.

The chain couples TRBV11-2 to TRBJ2-7, with TRBD2 identical over 7 bases. V lost 5 bases to trimming and J lost 5 bases; unmatched junction nucleotides: 6. CDR1 is SGHAT and CDR2 is FQNNGV in the germline V gene. The CDR3 spans 13 residues. The CDR3 loop reads CASSPGGFNEQYF. As DNA, the CDR3 is TGTGCCAGCAGCCCGGGAGGCTTCAACGAGCAGTACTTC.

The chain recombines TRBV6-5 with TRBJ2-1, with 7 bases lining up with TRBD2. Trimming removed 2 bases from V and 9 bases from J; junction bases left unmatched: 10. The CDR3 is 15 residues long. Looked up from germline, CDR1 is MNHEY and CDR2 is SVGAGI. The CDR3 spells CASSYGSGTTSEQFF. CDR3 nucleotides: TGTGCCAGCAGTTACGGTTCCGGGACTACAAGTGAGCAGTTCTTC.

This chain connects TRBV2 to TRBJ2-1; no firm D call. Trimming took 7 bases from V and 6 from J, leaving 13 bases between them. Germline V gene data show CDR1 as SNHLY and CDR2 as FYNNEI. This CDR3 spans 13 amino acids. The CDR3 loop is CASIEPLRNEQFF. In nucleotides, the CDR3 is TGTGCCAGCATCGAGCCCTTACGCAATGAGCAGTTCTTC.

The chain carries TRBV20-1 and TRBJ2-1; 10 bases fit TRBD2. The germline CDR1 and CDR2 sequences are DFQATT and SNEGSKA (reference sequence). J was trimmed by 7 bases and V by 3 bases; bases with no gene match: 6. CDR3 length: 14 amino acids. The CDR3 sequence is CSASRSGRANEQFF. CDR3 nucleotides: TGCAGTGCTAGTAGGAGCGGGAGGGCGAATGAGCAGTTCTTC.

This chain links TRBV7-2 with TRBJ1-6; D is ambiguous. V was trimmed by 1 base and J by 7 bases, leaving 8 bases between them. Germline V gene lookup returns CDR1 SGHTA and CDR2 FQGNSA. This CDR3 is 14 amino acids long. The CDR3 sequence is CASSLESGNSPLHF. The CDR3 nucleotides read TGTGCCAGCAGCTTAGAGTCAGGAAATTCACCCCTCCACTTT.

This clone was picked up many times. The chain links TRBV27 to TRBJ2-7; D is undetermined. Trimming cost V 5 bases and J 3 bases, with 14 bases left between them. Germline V lookup: CDR1 MNHEY, CDR2 SMNVEV (reference sequence). The CDR3 is made up of 14 amino acids. The CDR3 DNA reads TGTGCCAGCAGTGCCCCAAGCAGACACTACGAGCAGTACTTC. This encodes CASSAPSRHYEQYF.

The chain is built from TRBV11-2 and TRBJ1-4; 8 bases align to TRBD1. Trimming at V came to 8 bases and at J to 5 bases, leaving 10 bases not matched to a gene. The CDR3 is 15 amino acids. Looked up from germline, CDR1 is SGHAT and CDR2 is FQNNGV. The CDR3 bases are TGTGCCAGCTCCCGTCGGACAGGGAGAAATGAAAAACTGTTTTTT. The encoded protein is CASSRRTGRNEKLFF.